The entry below gives a single T cell receptor beta chain sequence along with its context. The data belong to a study of shared clonotypes between healthy human individuals. With 5 bases clipped from V and 2 bases from J, the junction kept 5 bases outside the gene matches. The CDR3 consists of 14 residues. Germline V lookup: CDR1 LNHDA, CDR2 SQIVND (reference sequence). Once extracted for a subset, genomic DNA was divided evenly among several immunoSEQ plates. Replicate PCRs from sorted subsets contained about 200 ng DNA, which is 30,000 to 35,000 T cell genomes. Assay used: immunoSEQ multiplex PCR; TCRdb lists only in-frame clones, some missing. Of roughly 2.1 million clones detected, 93% appear once; the ten largest clones hold approximately 1.7%. CD8 cells regarded as naive lacked CD45RO, were positively chosen for CCR7, and omitted terminally differentiated effector memory CD45RA+ cells.

Sample: naive CD8+ T cells from PBMCs. The chain joins TRBV19 to TRBJ2-5; 7 positions agree with TRBD1. This receptor was identified in a man between 18 and 29 years old in good health. Some clones in this sample may be carry-over from other donors' samples. The CDR3 nucleotides are TGTGCCAGTAGTCATCGGGACAGACAAGAGACCCAGTACTTC. Translated: CASSHRDRQETQYF.